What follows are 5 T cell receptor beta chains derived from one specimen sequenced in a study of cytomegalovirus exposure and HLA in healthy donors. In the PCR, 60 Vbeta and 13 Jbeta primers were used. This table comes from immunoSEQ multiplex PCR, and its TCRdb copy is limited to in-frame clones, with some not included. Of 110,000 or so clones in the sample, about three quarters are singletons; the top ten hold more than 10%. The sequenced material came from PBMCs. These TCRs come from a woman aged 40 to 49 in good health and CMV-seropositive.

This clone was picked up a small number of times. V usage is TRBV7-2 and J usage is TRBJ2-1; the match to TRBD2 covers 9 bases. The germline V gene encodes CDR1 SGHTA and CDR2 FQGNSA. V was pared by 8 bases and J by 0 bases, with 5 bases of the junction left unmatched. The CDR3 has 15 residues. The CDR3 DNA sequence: TGTGCCAGCCGACTAGCGGCGAGCTCCTACAATGAGCAGTTCTTC. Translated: CASRLAASSYNEQFF.

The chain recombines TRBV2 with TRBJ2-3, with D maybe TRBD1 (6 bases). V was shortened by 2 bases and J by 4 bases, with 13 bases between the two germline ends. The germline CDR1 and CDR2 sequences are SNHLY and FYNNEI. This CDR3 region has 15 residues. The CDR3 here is CASSELQGTADTQYF. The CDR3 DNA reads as TGTGCCAGCAGTGAACTACAGGGAACCGCAGATACGCAGTATTTT.

The CDR3 nucleotides are TGTGCCAGCAGTTTGACAGGAGTTTATAGCAATCAGCCCCAGCATTTT. Its protein product is CASSLTGVYSNQPQHF. This sequence joins TRBV28 and TRBJ1-5; TRBD1 might be the D (6 bases). V shed 3 bases and J shed 0 bases, with 12 bases lying between them. CDR3 length: 16 residues. Germline CDR1 and CDR2: MDHEN and SYDVKM.

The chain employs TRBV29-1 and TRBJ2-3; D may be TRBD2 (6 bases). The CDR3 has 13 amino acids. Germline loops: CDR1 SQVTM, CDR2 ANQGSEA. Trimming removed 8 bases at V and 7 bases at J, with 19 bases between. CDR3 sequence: CSPFPGEGNTQYF. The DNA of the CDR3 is TGCAGCCCGTTCCCGGGGGAAGGGAATACGCAGTATTTT.

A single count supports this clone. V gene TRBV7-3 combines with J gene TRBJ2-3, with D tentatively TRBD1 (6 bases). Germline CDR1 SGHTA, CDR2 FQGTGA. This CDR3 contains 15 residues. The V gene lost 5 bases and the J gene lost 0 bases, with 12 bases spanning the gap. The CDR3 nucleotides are TGTGCCAGCAGCCCCCTAGGGGGTAGCACAGATACGCAGTATTTT. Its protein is CASSPLGGSTDTQYF.